The subject of this entry is one T cell receptor beta chain. Its cognate antigen is unknown. Expressed TCRB transcripts were sequenced after all isolated RNA was converted to cDNA. TCRdb's table, derived via immunoSEQ multiplex PCR, lists solely in-frame clones and lacks some. The data show about 130,000 clones, about 10% seen once. In all sorted populations, purity surpassed 98%. The junction had 3 bases not matched to a gene; V was cut back by 4 bases and J by 3 bases. The germline gives CDR1 SGHKS, CDR2 YYEKEE (reference sequence). The CDR3 has 15 amino acids. The source of the sample is a study of beta chain features in type 1 diabetes. Study-wide results and limits: Short templates might get an advantage during PCR, and this would be equal in patients and controls. Shorter TCRB CDR3s, moderately but significantly so, marked every one of the four CD4+ subsets in Type 1 diabetes patients.

Sequenced input: central memory CD4+ T cells from blood. The chain joins TRBV5-5 to TRBJ2-6; TRBD2 matches at 8 bases. This clonotype was obtained from a young man in good health. This chain's CDR3 is CASSNRGGGANVLTF. CDR3 coding DNA: TGTGCCAGCAGCAACCGGGGGGGTGGGGCCAACGTCCTGACTTTC.